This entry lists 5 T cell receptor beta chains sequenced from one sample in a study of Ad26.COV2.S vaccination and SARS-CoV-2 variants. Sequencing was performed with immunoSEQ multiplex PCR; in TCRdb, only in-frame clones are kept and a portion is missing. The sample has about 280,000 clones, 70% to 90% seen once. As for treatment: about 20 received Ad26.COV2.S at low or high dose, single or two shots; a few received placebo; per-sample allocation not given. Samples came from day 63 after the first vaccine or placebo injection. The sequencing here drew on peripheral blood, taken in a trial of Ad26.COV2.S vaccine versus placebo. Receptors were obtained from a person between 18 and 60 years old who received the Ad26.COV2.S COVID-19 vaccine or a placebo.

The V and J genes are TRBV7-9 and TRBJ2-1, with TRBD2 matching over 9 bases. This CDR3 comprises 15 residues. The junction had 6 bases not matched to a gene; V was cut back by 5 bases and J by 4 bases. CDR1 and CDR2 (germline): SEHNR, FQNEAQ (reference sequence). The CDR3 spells CASSLTSGPYNEQFF. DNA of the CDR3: TGTGCCAGCAGCCTGACTAGCGGACCGTACAATGAGCAGTTCTTC.

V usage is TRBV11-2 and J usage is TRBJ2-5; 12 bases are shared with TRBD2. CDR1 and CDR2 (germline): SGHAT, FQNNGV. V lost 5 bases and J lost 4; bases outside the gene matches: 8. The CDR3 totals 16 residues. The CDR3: CASSANPGLAGETQYF. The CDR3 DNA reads TGTGCCAGCAGCGCCAACCCGGGACTAGCGGGAGAGACCCAGTACTTC. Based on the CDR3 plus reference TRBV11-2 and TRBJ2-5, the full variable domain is EAGVAQSPRYKIIEKRQSVAFWCNPISGHATLYWYQQILGQGPKLLIQFQNNGVVDDSQLPKDRFSAERLKGVDSTLKIQPAKLEDSAVYLCASSANPGLAGETQYFGPGTRLLVL.

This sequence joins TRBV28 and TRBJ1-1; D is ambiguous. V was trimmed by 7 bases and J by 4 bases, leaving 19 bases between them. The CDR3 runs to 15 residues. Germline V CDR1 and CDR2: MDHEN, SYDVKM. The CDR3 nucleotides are TGTGCCAGCAACACGCACGCGAGTGATGGCACTGAAGCTTTCTTT. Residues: CASNTHASDGTEAFF.

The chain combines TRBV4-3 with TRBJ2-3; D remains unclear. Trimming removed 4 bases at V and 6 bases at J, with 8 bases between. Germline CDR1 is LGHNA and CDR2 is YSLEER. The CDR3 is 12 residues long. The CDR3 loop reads CASSRGPDTQYF. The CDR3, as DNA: TGCGCCAGCAGCCGGGGTCCGGATACGCAGTATTTT.

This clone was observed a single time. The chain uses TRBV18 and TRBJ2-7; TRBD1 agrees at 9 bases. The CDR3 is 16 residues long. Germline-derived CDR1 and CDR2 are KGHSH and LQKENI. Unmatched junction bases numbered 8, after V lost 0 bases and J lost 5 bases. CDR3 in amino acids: CASSPPNNRGQHEQYF. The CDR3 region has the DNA TGTGCCAGCTCACCACCAAATAACAGGGGGCAACACGAGCAGTACTTC.